These 23 T cell receptor beta chains originate from one sample sequenced in a study of T-cell reconstitution after alpha-beta-depleted transplantation in children. The authors prepared the TCRbeta library with unique molecular identifiers. TCRdb reprocessed the PCR reads via MiXCR and lists one record per CDR3 protein. The sample holds under 300,000 distinct CDR3 sequences; 11% are singletons and the top ten take about 25%. The sample here was peripheral blood, taken 180 days after TCRalphabeta/CD19-depleted stem cell transplant. The receptors were gathered from a male patient aged 2 to 9 who had a stem cell transplant for chronic granulomatous disease, so the T cells may come from the graft donor.

For this clonotype: This may be a read error, as it is one base from a much larger clone. The chain joins TRBV6-1 to TRBJ2-6; D remains ambiguous. This CDR3 region has 16 residues. Germline V gene data show CDR1 as MNHNS and CDR2 as SASEGT. Trimming took 3 bases from V and 2 from J, leaving 11 bases between them. CDR3 amino acids: CASSEQGYAGANVLTF. The DNA for the CDR3 is TGTGCCAGCAGTGAGCAAGGATACGCTGGGGCCAACGTCCTGACTTTC.

This sequence joins TRBV6-2 or TRBV6-3 and TRBJ1-2; D unclear. The CDR3 loop spans 13 amino acids. Trimming removed 2 bases at V and 6 bases at J, with 10 bases between. Germline V gene sequence: CDR1 MNHEY, CDR2 SVGEGT. The CDR3: CASSYPVQNGYTF. CDR3 sequence (DNA): TGTGCCAGCAGTTACCCCGTACAGAATGGCTACACCTTC.

Points on this clonotype: A much larger clone differs by one base, so this may be a read error. The chain joins TRBV20-1 to TRBJ1-2; D uncertain. The CDR3 length is 12 residues. The germline V gene has CDR1 DFQATT and CDR2 SNEGSKA (reference sequence). This CDR3 reads CSASSGNYGDTF. The CDR3 DNA reads TGCAGTGCTAGTTCCGGCAACTATGGCGACACCTTC.

This clonotype was counted ten times or more. The V and J genes are TRBV5-4 and TRBJ2-3; 9 bases align to TRBD2. V gave up 0 bases and J gave up 5 bases; unmatched junction bases: 10. This CDR3 comprises 17 residues. Germline values: CDR1 SGHNT, CDR2 YYREEE (reference sequence). For the CDR3, the DNA is TGTGCCAGCAGCTTGGCCTGGATAGCGGGAGAGAAAGATACGCAGTATTTT. It codes for CASSLAWIAGEKDTQYF.

The table lists this clonotype with many counts. This chain links TRBV7-2 with TRBJ2-7, with D tentatively TRBD2 (5 bases). V lost 5 bases, J lost 3 bases, and 11 bases lay in between. CDR3 length: 13 residues. Germline V CDR1 and CDR2: SGHTA, FQGNSA. The CDR3 loop is CASSRSGDYEQYF. The CDR3 DNA follows: TGTGCCAGCAGCCGTTCCGGGGACTACGAGCAGTACTTC.

V and J are TRBV12-3 or TRBV12-4 and TRBJ2-2; no reliable D call. Trimming cost V 3 bases and J 5 bases, with 7 bases left between them. This CDR3 has 13 residues. The CDR3 nucleotides are TGTGCCAGCAGTTTTGGAAAAACCGGGGAGCTGTTTTTT. It codes for CASSFGKTGELFF.

This clonotype came up many times. The gene calls are TRBV29-1 and TRBJ2-2; 7 bases are shared with TRBD2. Per the germline V gene, CDR1 is SQVTM and CDR2 is ANQGSEA. This CDR3 region has 14 residues. J was trimmed by 6 bases and V by 7 bases; bases with no gene match: 11. The CDR3 DNA reads TGCAGCGCCCATTCACTAGCGTTCGCCGGGGAGCTGTTTTTT. Encoded protein: CSAHSLAFAGELFF.

The CDR3 region has the DNA TGTGCCAGCAGTGACTCGCCAATGAGGACCATGAACACCGGGGAGCTGTTTTTT. Translation: CASSDSPMRTMNTGELFF. The rearrangement joins TRBV28 to TRBJ2-2, with D uncertain. The CDR3 is 18 amino acids. Germline CDR1 MDHEN, CDR2 SYDVKM. The V gene lost 5 bases and the J gene lost 1 base, with 20 bases spanning the gap.

The sample holds many counts of this clonotype. The genes are TRBV4-1 and TRBJ2-5; D unclear. The CDR3 is made up of 13 amino acids. V was pared by 2 bases and J by 5 bases, with 9 bases between. Germline assignment: CDR1 MGHRA and CDR2 YSYEKL. As DNA, the CDR3 is TGCGCCAGCAGCCAAATCCTCGCCGAGACCCAGTACTTC. This sequence encodes CASSQILAETQYF.

This clonotype was recorded at least ten times. The chain uses TRBV3-1 and TRBJ2-3; 16 bases are a match to TRBD2. V shed 1 base, J shed 4 bases, and the junction held 8 bases outside the gene matches. The germline V gene has CDR1 LGHDT and CDR2 YNNKEL (reference sequence). CDR3 length equals 19 residues. CDR3 sequence (DNA): TGTGCCAGCAGCCAAGGCGAGGGACTAGCGGGAGGGCCGGCAGATACGCAGTATTTT. Its translation: CASSQGEGLAGGPADTQYF.

In its sample, this clonotype was seen many times. V usage is TRBV7-2 and J usage is TRBJ2-3; D gene unclear. V was shortened by 1 base and J by 7 bases, with 6 bases between the two germline ends. The CDR3 length is 12 residues. Germline values: CDR1 SGHTA, CDR2 FQGNSA. The CDR3 region has the DNA TGTGCCAGCAGCTTAGTACCGCATACGCAGTATTTT. Its protein is CASSLVPHTQYF.

This clonotype showed up many times. The V gene is TRBV7-2, the J gene TRBJ2-1; D ambiguous. The ends were cut back, 3 bases at V and 11 bases at J, with 11 bases in the middle. CDR1 and CDR2 from the germline V gene are SGHTA and FQGNSA. The CDR3 length is 12 residues. CDR3 sequence (DNA): TGTGCCAGCAGCTTGGTGGCACTAAAGCAGTTCTTC. This translates into CASSLVALKQFF.

At least ten counts were recorded for this clonotype. The J gene is TRBJ2-2, the V gene TRBV27, with TRBD2 matching 9 bases. This CDR3 has 17 amino acids. With 0 bases clipped from V and 1 base from J, the junction kept 3 bases outside the gene matches. CDR1 and CDR2 (germline): MNHEY, SMNVEV (reference sequence). CDR3 DNA: TGTGCCAGCAGTTTATCGGCGGGAGGGGTGAACACCGGGGAGCTGTTTTTT. Translated: CASSLSAGGVNTGELFF.

There are many counts of this clonotype. The chain couples TRBV6-6 to TRBJ1-6; D is ambiguous. V was shortened by 6 bases and J by 10 bases, with 10 bases between the two germline ends. Germline loops: CDR1 MNHNY, CDR2 SVGAGI (reference sequence). CDR3 length: 12 amino acids. CDR3 loop: CASSQMKSPLHF. CDR3 bases: TGTGCCAGCAGCCAGATGAAATCACCCCTCCACTTT.

This clonotype has a count of ten or more. CDR3 in amino acids: CASSTAETQYF. The CDR3 DNA reads as TGTGCCAGCTCGACTGCGGAGACCCAGTACTTC. The V gene is TRBV18, the J gene TRBJ2-5; no definite D call. V dropped 6 bases and J dropped 5 bases, with 7 bases sitting between them. Looked up from germline, CDR1 is KGHSH and CDR2 is LQKENI. The CDR3 is made up of 11 amino acids.

Ten or more counts support this clonotype. This chain uses TRBV3-1 with TRBJ2-7; the match to TRBD2 covers 12 bases. V lost 4 bases, J lost 0 bases, and 7 bases stayed unmatched. Germline assignment: CDR1 LGHDT and CDR2 YNNKEL (reference sequence). The length of the CDR3 is 17 residues. CDR3 DNA: TGTGCCAGCAGCCCCCCCCCGACTAGCGGGAGCTCCTACGAGCAGTACTTC. It encodes CASSPPPTSGSSYEQYF.

Many counts were recorded for this clonotype. This chain uses TRBV5-6 with TRBJ2-7, with a tentative D call TRBD1 (6 bases). Trimming stripped 2 bases from V and 5 bases from J, with 11 bases between. Germline loops: CDR1 SGHDT, CDR2 YYEEEE. The CDR3 is made up of 13 amino acids. The chain's CDR3 is CASSFFGGDEQYF. For the CDR3, the DNA is TGTGCCAGCAGCTTTTTTGGGGGCGACGAGCAGTACTTC.

This clonotype was counted ten times or more. The chain couples TRBV15 to TRBJ2-4; D possibly corresponds to TRBD1 (5 bases). Germline V lookup: CDR1 LNHNV, CDR2 YYDKDF (reference sequence). CDR3 size: 16 residues. Trimming removed 2 bases from V and 3 bases from J, with 14 bases in between. In DNA form, the CDR3 reads TGTGCCACCAGCAGAAGAGCAGGGAAGGTCAAAAACATTCAGTACTTC. It yields the protein CATSRRAGKVKNIQYF.

This clonotype has ten or more counts. This chain links TRBV29-1 with TRBJ2-5, with D possibly TRBD1 on 6 matching bases. This CDR3 has 15 residues. Trimming stripped 7 bases from V and 4 bases from J, with 22 bases between. Germline V lookup: CDR1 SQVTM, CDR2 ANQGSEA. Here the CDR3 reads CSAPGQPLGVETQYF. The DNA for the CDR3 is TGCAGCGCTCCGGGACAACCTCTCGGGGTAGAGACCCAGTACTTC.

This clonotype came up many times. The chain combines TRBV27 with TRBJ2-7; no clear D. Germline assignment: CDR1 MNHEY and CDR2 SMNVEV (reference sequence). Trimming left V 5 bases short and J 4 bases short, with 12 bases between. CDR3 size: 13 residues. The DNA for the CDR3 is TGTGCCAGCAGTCCGACCCGCACTTACGAGCAGTACTTC. Its translation is CASSPTRTYEQYF.

This clonotype was detected ten times or more. The rearrangement uses TRBV12-3 or TRBV12-4 and TRBJ2-7; D not certain. With 6 bases removed from V and 6 bases from J, the gap between germline ends came to 12 bases. The CDR3 has 12 residues. The CDR3 region is CASSMTRLEQYF. The CDR3 DNA sequence: TGTGCCAGCAGCATGACTCGTCTCGAGCAGTACTTC.

This clonotype was counted ten times or more. This rearrangement joins TRBV7-2 to TRBJ1-4, with a tentative D call TRBD1 (6 bases). The germline V gene has CDR1 SGHTA and CDR2 FQGNSA. Trimming pared 3 bases from V and 4 bases from J, leaving 18 bases between. The CDR3 runs 17 residues. CDR3 DNA: TGTGCCAGCAGCTTCAGGAGTGGGGGCGCGGTTAATGAAAAACTGTTTTTT. It encodes CASSFRSGGAVNEKLFF.

This clonotype was counted at least ten times. The CDR3 DNA follows: TGTGCCACCAGTGTGGGGGGACAGGGGGCAAAGGAGCAGTTCTTC. The encoded protein is CATSVGGQGAKEQFF. The V gene is TRBV24-1, the J gene TRBJ2-1; 12 bases agree with TRBD1. CDR1 and CDR2 (germline): KGHDR, SFDVKD. The CDR3 covers 15 residues. V dropped 5 bases and J dropped 10; count of bases not matched to a gene: 8.